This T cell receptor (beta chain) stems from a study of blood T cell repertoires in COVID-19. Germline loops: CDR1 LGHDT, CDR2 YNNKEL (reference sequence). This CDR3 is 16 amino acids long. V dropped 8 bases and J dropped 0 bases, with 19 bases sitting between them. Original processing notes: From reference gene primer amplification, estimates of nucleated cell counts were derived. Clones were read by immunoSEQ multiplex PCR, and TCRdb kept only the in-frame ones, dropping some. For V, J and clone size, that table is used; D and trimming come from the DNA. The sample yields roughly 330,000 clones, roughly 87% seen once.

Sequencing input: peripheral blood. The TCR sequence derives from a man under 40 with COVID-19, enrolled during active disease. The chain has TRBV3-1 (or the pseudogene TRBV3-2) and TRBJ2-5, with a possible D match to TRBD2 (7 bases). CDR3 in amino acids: CASVKGGGGNQETQYF. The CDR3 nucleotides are TGTGCCAGCGTTAAGGGTGGCGGGGGCAACCAAGAGACCCAGTACTTC.